This T cell receptor (beta chain) was observed in a study of OX40 agonist ivuxolimab in advanced cancers. Study-level information: There were three patients with partial responses, one having hepatocellular carcinoma and two cutaneous melanoma. Study-level points and caveats: At 0.1 to 3.0 mg/kg and by week 6, CD4+ and CD8+ T cells in the blood had expanded clonally. In a subset of nonresponders, normalized T-cell clonal expansion was also low.

Baseline was the first blood sampling point, followed by cycle 4 day 1 and cycle 7 day 1. TCRdb's table, derived via immunoSEQ multiplex PCR, lists solely in-frame clones and lacks some. The table lists 80,000 or so clones, over 85% of them singletons. The germline V gene encodes CDR1 SQVTM and CDR2 ANQGSEA. The CDR3 runs to 12 residues. Trimming pared 2 bases from V and 4 bases from J, leaving 7 bases between. The table lists this clone with a count of one. Its antigen is still unknown. This sequence joins TRBV29-1 and TRBJ2-3; D possibly corresponds to TRBD2 (6 bases). The specimen comprised CD4+ or CD8+ T cells sorted from blood, sampled in a trial of the OX40 agonist ivuxolimab. The origin of this receptor is an adult with an advanced solid tumor such as melanoma, head and neck, liver or kidney cancer. The CDR3 DNA is TGCAGCGTTGAACTAGCGTCAGATACGCAGTATTTT. Translating it yields CSVELASDTQYF.